These 31 T cell receptor beta chains were sequenced from one sample in a study of T cell changes during pregnancy in multiple sclerosis. The data were produced by immunoSEQ multiplex PCR, yet TCRdb's version contains in-frame clones alone and is incomplete. In the table there are about 85,000 clones, approximately 89% of which are singletons. The input for sequencing was peripheral blood, taken in the first trimester of pregnancy. The receptors stem from a female donor with multiple sclerosis, enrolled in a pregnancy study.

The rearrangement uses TRBV5-6 and TRBJ1-6; 9 nucleotides agree with TRBD1. Germline V gene lookup returns CDR1 SGHDT and CDR2 YYEEEE. The V segment lost 5 bases and the J segment 6 bases; nucleotides outside the gene matches: 6. The CDR3 length is 15 residues. CDR3: CASSVKGQGNSPLHF. DNA for the CDR3: TGTGCCAGCAGTGTCAAGGGACAGGGTAATTCACCCCTCCACTTT.

The rearrangement links TRBV7-9 to TRBJ2-5; TRBD2 matches at 8 bases. Per the germline V gene, CDR1 is SEHNR and CDR2 is FQNEAQ (reference sequence). The CDR3 extends over 16 amino acids. The V gene end was trimmed by 1 base and the J gene end by 5 bases; junction bases not matched to a gene: 9. CDR3 nucleotides: TGTGCCAGCAGCTTAGTACATGCGGGGGGTGATGAGACCCAGTACTTC. Its translation: CASSLVHAGGDETQYF.

The rearrangement joins TRBV14 to TRBJ1-6; D is possibly TRBD1 (6 bases). The V end lost 0 bases, the J end lost 9 bases, and 18 bases lay between the germline ends. The germline V gene has CDR1 SGHDN and CDR2 FVKESK. CDR3 length equals 17 residues. CDR3 sequence (DNA): TGTGCCAGCAGCCAAGATCGGGCGGGGGCGCCGAGTTCACCCCTCCACTTT. It translates to CASSQDRAGAPSSPLHF. Using reference TRBV14 and TRBJ1-6 for the parts outside the CDR3, the full variable domain is EAGVTQFPSHSVIEKGQTVTLRCDPISGHDNLYWYRRVMGKEIKFLLHFVKESKQDESGMPNNRFLAERTGGTYSTLKVQPAELEDSGVYFCASSQDRAGAPSSPLHFGNGTRLTVT.

The rearrangement uses TRBV4-3 and TRBJ1-1, with D possibly TRBD1 on 6 matching bases. V lost 1 base and J 11 bases, leaving 14 bases between the germline ends. The CDR3 contains 13 residues. Per germline, CDR1 LGHNA and CDR2 YSLEER. The CDR3 loop is CASSQGFAGVAFF. DNA of the CDR3: TGCGCCAGCAGCCAAGGATTTGCAGGGGTGGCTTTCTTT.

The chain is built from TRBV5-1 and TRBJ2-3, with D unclear. This CDR3 has 15 residues. The ends were cut back, 4 bases at V and 4 bases at J, with 16 bases in the middle. The V gene's germline CDR1 is SGHRS and CDR2 YFSETQ. The CDR3 coding sequence is TGCGCCAGCAGCCCCTTGATGAACGGTGCAGATACGCAGTATTTT. The encoded protein is CASSPLMNGADTQYF. Using reference TRBV5-1 and TRBJ2-3 for the parts outside the CDR3, the full variable domain is KAGVTQTPRYLIKTRGQQVTLSCSPISGHRSVSWYQQTPGQGLQFLFEYFSETQRNKGNFPGRFSGRQFSNSRSEMNVSTLELGDSALYLCASSPLMNGADTQYFGPGTRLTVL.

CDR3 region: CASSFSGVRNEQFF. The CDR3 nucleotides read TGCGCCAGCAGCTTTTCCGGGGTGAGAAATGAGCAGTTCTTC. The chain links TRBV5-1 to TRBJ2-1; weak D call: TRBD2 (5 bases). The CDR3 is made up of 14 amino acids. Trimming took 2 bases from V and 7 from J, leaving 13 bases between them. CDR1 and CDR2 (germline): SGHRS, YFSETQ.

V is TRBV28 and J is TRBJ1-1, with 9 bases lining up with TRBD1. From germline, CDR1 is MDHEN and CDR2 SYDVKM. J gave up 0 bases and V 5 bases, and 7 bases lay outside the gene matches. The CDR3 spans 16 residues. CDR3 protein: CASSTWDRALNTEAFF. In nucleotides, the CDR3 is TGTGCCAGCAGTACCTGGGACAGGGCCCTGAACACTGAAGCTTTCTTT.

The gene calls are TRBV11-3 and TRBJ2-1, with D perhaps TRBD2 (5 bases). Germline V gene lookup returns CDR1 SGHNT and CDR2 YENEEA. This CDR3 has 13 amino acids. V was clipped by 4 bases and J by 10 bases, with 14 bases between them. CDR3 bases: TGTGCCAGCAGCTCCATTCCCGGGATCGAGCAGTTCTTC. It specifies CASSSIPGIEQFF.

The chain couples TRBV2 to TRBJ2-2, with a tentative D call TRBD2 (6 bases). Trimming removed 8 bases from V and 2 bases from J, with 24 bases in between. The CDR3 loop spans 18 amino acids. CDR1 and CDR2 (germline): SNHLY, FYNNEI. The CDR3 coding sequence is TGTGCCAGCCGAACCCCACCCAGCGACGGGGGAAACACCGGGGAGCTGTTTTTT. This codes for CASRTPPSDGGNTGELFF.

V is TRBV7-2 and J is TRBJ2-7; 7 bases line up with TRBD1. The CDR3 has 15 amino acids. V was clipped by 3 bases and J by 3 bases; unmatched bases: 8. CDR1 and CDR2 (germline): SGHTA, FQGNSA. CDR3 loop: CASSFAMDRSYEQYF. In nucleotides, the CDR3 is TGTGCCAGCAGCTTCGCGATGGACAGGAGCTACGAGCAGTACTTC.

This chain uses TRBV6-6 with TRBJ2-1; a weak D match, TRBD2 (6 bases). V gave up 2 bases and J gave up 5 bases, with 13 bases separating them. The CDR3 contains 15 residues. Per the germline V gene, CDR1 is MNHNY and CDR2 is SVGAGI (reference sequence). The CDR3 region has the DNA TGTGCCAGCAGTTACGGGGGGAGGCTGGACAATGAGCAGTTCTTC. Its translation is CASSYGGRLDNEQFF.

This chain uses TRBV6-1 with TRBJ1-2; 7 bases are shared with TRBD1. The trim removed 6 bases at V and 2 bases at J, leaving 3 bases unmatched. CDR3 length: 13 residues. Looked up from germline, CDR1 is MNHNS and CDR2 is SASEGT. As DNA, the CDR3 is TGTGCCAGCAGCTCGGACAGGAACTATGGCTACACCTTC. The encoded protein is CASSSDRNYGYTF.

The chain combines TRBV7-8 with TRBJ2-3; 16 bases map to TRBD2. V shed 2 bases and J 4 bases; nucleotides not matched to a gene: 6. The CDR3 is 18 residues long. Looked up from germline, CDR1 is SGHVS and CDR2 is FQNEAQ. The chain's CDR3 is CASSLPGLAGGLADTQYF. The CDR3 DNA reads TGTGCCAGCAGCTTACCGGGACTAGCGGGGGGGCTGGCAGATACGCAGTATTTT.

The J gene is TRBJ2-2, the V gene TRBV9; 9 bases line up with TRBD2. CDR1 SGDLS and CDR2 YYNGEE come from the germline V gene. The CDR3 is 19 residues long. J was trimmed by 1 base and V by 0 bases; bases with no gene match: 10. The CDR3 protein is CASSVGLAGSGWNTGELFF. Written as DNA, the CDR3 is TGTGCCAGCAGCGTAGGCCTAGCGGGATCAGGGTGGAACACCGGGGAGCTGTTTTTT.

This clone was observed a handful of times. The J gene is TRBJ2-1, the V gene TRBV11-2, with 10 nucleotides matching TRBD2. The CDR3 has 15 residues. V lost 5 bases, J lost 4 bases, and 5 bases stayed unmatched. CDR1 is SGHAT, CDR2 FQNNGV, per germline. Here the CDR3 reads CASSRTSGEYNEQFF. CDR3 bases: TGTGCCAGCAGCAGAACTAGCGGGGAATACAATGAGCAGTTCTTC.

CDR3 nucleotides: TGTGCCAGCACCGACCGGGGGGTAATGGGTGGCTACACCTTC. It yields the protein CASTDRGVMGGYTF. The chain carries TRBV7-9 and TRBJ1-2, with D possibly matching TRBD1 (5 bases). This CDR3 comprises 14 residues. Trimming removed 7 bases at V and 7 bases at J, with 19 bases between. Germline V lookup: CDR1 SEHNR, CDR2 FQNEAQ (reference sequence).

The V gene is TRBV10-2, the J gene TRBJ2-4; TRBD1 is a possible D gene (6 bases). With 5 bases removed from V and 0 bases from J, the gap between germline ends came to 14 bases. Per the germline V gene, CDR1 is WSHSY and CDR2 is SAAADI. This CDR3 region has 16 residues. The CDR3 region is CASSTGHSLAKNIQYF. CDR3 DNA sequence: TGCGCCAGCAGTACGGGACACTCACTAGCCAAAAACATTCAGTACTTC.

This clone occurred once. The chain employs TRBV28 and TRBJ2-7, with 10 positions matching TRBD1. The CDR3 totals 16 residues. V shed 4 bases, J shed 3 bases, and the junction held 9 bases outside the gene matches. Germline CDR1 and CDR2: MDHEN and SYDVKM. CDR3 in DNA: TGTGCCAGCAGTTCGCCGGGACAGGGGTTTGGCTACGAGCAGTACTTC. It translates to CASSSPGQGFGYEQYF.

V usage is TRBV28 and J usage is TRBJ2-1; 10 bases map to TRBD1. The CDR3 spans 15 residues. With V trimmed by 3 bases and J by 6 bases, 5 bases remained unmatched. Looked up from germline, CDR1 is MDHEN and CDR2 is SYDVKM. The CDR3 DNA reads TGTGCCAGCAGTTTGGGCGGGACAGGGGCCAATGAGCAGTTCTTC. Residues: CASSLGGTGANEQFF.

V and J are TRBV5-1 and TRBJ1-3; TRBD1 aligns across 7 bases. Trimming removed 2 bases from V and 5 bases from J; junction bases left unmatched: 4. CDR1 and CDR2 from the germline V gene are SGHRS and YFSETQ. The CDR3 covers 14 residues. CDR3: CASSFGTARNTIYF. CDR3 nucleotide sequence: TGCGCCAGCAGCTTCGGGACAGCCCGAAACACCATATATTTT.

This chain links TRBV2 with TRBJ2-3; 13 nucleotides match TRBD2. The ends lost 6 bases at V and 6 bases at J; junction bases unmatched: 3. CDR3 size: 14 residues. Germline CDR1 reads SNHLY; CDR2 reads FYNNEI. The CDR3, as DNA: TGTGCCAGCAGGAGGACTAGCGGGAGTGATACGCAGTATTTT. This gives the protein CASRRTSGSDTQYF.

The rearrangement uses TRBV7-9 and TRBJ2-1; possible D gene TRBD2, 5 bases. From germline, CDR1 is SEHNR and CDR2 FQNEAQ (reference sequence). The CDR3 runs 13 residues. With 1 base removed from V and 7 bases from J, the gap between germline ends came to 8 bases. CDR3 sequence (DNA): TGTGCCAGCAGCTTAGTCCCGGGGAATGAGCAGTTCTTC. Translated, it gives CASSLVPGNEQFF.

The chain combines TRBV6-1 with TRBJ1-1; 8 nucleotides align to TRBD1. CDR1 is MNHNS, CDR2 SASEGT, per germline. The CDR3 runs 15 residues. The J segment lost 3 bases and the V segment lost 6 bases, leaving 9 bases of the junction unmatched. CDR3 coding DNA: TGTGCCAGCAGCAGACAGGGGATCTGGGACACTGAAGCTTTCTTT. It codes for CASSRQGIWDTEAFF.

The chain combines TRBV11-3 with TRBJ1-2; D call uncertain. Trimming removed 0 bases from V and 4 bases from J, with 12 bases in between. The CDR3 has 15 residues. From germline, CDR1 is SGHNT and CDR2 YENEEA. The CDR3 loop is CASSLDLPDFYGYTF. The CDR3 DNA is TGTGCCAGCAGCTTAGATTTACCAGACTTCTATGGCTACACCTTC.

This chain joins TRBV11-2 and TRBJ2-7; D is perhaps TRBD1 (7 bases). With 0 bases removed from V and 9 bases from J, the gap between germline ends came to 15 bases. Per germline, CDR1 SGHAT and CDR2 FQNNGV. This CDR3 region has 14 residues. CDR3 protein: CASSLDPGGIAQYF. The CDR3 nucleotides read TGTGCCAGCAGCTTAGACCCAGGGGGGATTGCGCAGTACTTC.

V gene TRBV7-2 combines with J gene TRBJ2-7, with D maybe TRBD1 (6 bases). This CDR3 has 14 amino acids. Trimming removed 3 bases from V and 0 bases from J, with 9 bases in between. Germline lookup yields CDR1 SGHTA and CDR2 FQGNSA. In DNA form, the CDR3 reads TGTGCCAGCAGCTTTTGGACAGCCTCCTACGAGCAGTACTTC. Translation: CASSFWTASYEQYF.

The chain has TRBV7-8 and TRBJ2-1, with 9 bases identical to TRBD2. Looked up from germline, CDR1 is SGHVS and CDR2 is FQNEAQ. J was trimmed by 5 bases and V by 5 bases; bases with no gene match: 4. This CDR3 is 14 amino acids long. CDR3 DNA sequence: TGTGCCAGCAGCCCGCGGGGGGGAGACAATGAGCAGTTCTTC. The encoded protein is CASSPRGGDNEQFF.

This chain connects TRBV7-3 to TRBJ2-2; TRBD2 aligns across 11 bases. The V segment lost 5 bases and the J segment 6 bases; nucleotides outside the gene matches: 5. This CDR3 is 15 amino acids long. Germline V CDR1 and CDR2: SGHTA, FQGTGA. The CDR3 bases are TGTGCCAGCAGCCCACCGGGACTAGCGGCCGGGGAGCTGTTTTTT. Translating gives CASSPPGLAAGELFF.

This chain uses TRBV30 with TRBJ2-3, with D perhaps matching TRBD2 (7 bases). Germline V lookup: CDR1 GTSNPN, CDR2 SVGIG (reference sequence). V lost 0 bases and J lost 2, with 12 bases in between. CDR3 size: 15 residues. This CDR3 reads CAWSVQAGHTDTQYF. The DNA of the CDR3 is TGTGCCTGGAGTGTACAAGCGGGACACACAGATACGCAGTATTTT.

This chain uses TRBV19 with TRBJ1-5; D perhaps matches TRBD1 (5 bases). Germline V gene data show CDR1 as LNHDA and CDR2 as SQIVND (reference sequence). V lost 4 bases and J 3 bases, leaving 16 bases between the germline ends. The CDR3 spans 16 residues. The CDR3 DNA is TGTGCCAGTAGTAGCCCCCGACAGATGACCAATCAGCCCCAGCATTTT. It codes for CASSSPRQMTNQPQHF.

This clone was counted once. This CDR3 is CASSDSVGTSADEQFF. CDR3 nucleotide sequence: TGTGCCAGCAGTGACTCAGTAGGGACTAGCGCAGATGAGCAGTTCTTC. This chain uses TRBV6-4 with TRBJ2-1; TRBD2 matches at 10 bases. Germline V CDR1 and CDR2: MRHNA, SNTAGT. The trim removed 0 bases at V and 8 bases at J, leaving 7 bases unmatched. CDR3 size: 16 residues.